This section outlines one T cell receptor (beta chain) sequence together with its context. Its antigen is unknown. A much larger clone differs by one base, so this may be a read error. The CDR3 totals 17 residues. The germline CDR1 and CDR2 sequences are SGHTA and FQGNSA. Via MiXCR, TCRdb re-called the 5' RACE reads, giving one row per CDR3 protein. This table has about 58,000 distinct CDR3 sequences, more than 5.5% appearing once. This sample is drawn from a study of T cells after yellow fever vaccination. Findings and caveats of the study: Boosting was followed by the reappearance of most primary-vaccination clones (approximately 95% CD4, roughly 90% CD8).

This material consisted of CD8+ T cells sorted from PBMCs, taken on the day of the first yellow fever vaccination. The chain couples TRBV7-2 to TRBJ2-7, with 7 bases matching TRBD2. The TCR sequence derives from a young man who received the YFV17D yellow fever vaccine. As DNA, the CDR3 is TGTGTCAGCAGCTTAGCCACCCTCGGGGGGAATGCCTACGAGCAGTACTTC. Translated, it gives CVSSLATLGGNAYEQYF.